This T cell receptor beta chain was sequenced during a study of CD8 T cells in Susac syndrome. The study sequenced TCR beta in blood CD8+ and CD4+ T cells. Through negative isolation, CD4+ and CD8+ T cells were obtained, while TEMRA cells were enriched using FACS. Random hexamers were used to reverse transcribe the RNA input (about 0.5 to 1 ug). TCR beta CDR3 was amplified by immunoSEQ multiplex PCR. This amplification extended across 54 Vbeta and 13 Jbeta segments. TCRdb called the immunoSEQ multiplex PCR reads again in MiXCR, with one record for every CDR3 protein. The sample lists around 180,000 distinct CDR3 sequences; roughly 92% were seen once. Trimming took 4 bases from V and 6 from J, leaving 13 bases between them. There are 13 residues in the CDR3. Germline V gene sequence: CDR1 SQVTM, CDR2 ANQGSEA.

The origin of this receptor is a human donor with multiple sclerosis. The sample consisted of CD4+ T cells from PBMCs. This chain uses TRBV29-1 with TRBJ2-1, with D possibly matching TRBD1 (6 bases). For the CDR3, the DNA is TGCAGCGTTGGGTGGCAGGGGCGCAATGAGCAGTTCTTC. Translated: CSVGWQGRNEQFF.